The subject of this entry is one T cell receptor (beta chain). Its target is not known. This sample was included in a study of human T cells and chemical hapten exposure. Study at large: Researchers reported sensitizing a roughly 2 cm by roughly 2 cm upper inner arm skin site with 2% DPC. Per-sample variation in TCR yield stemmed mainly from small pooled library volume differences.

Study observations and caveats: Positive correlation was observed between PT1 expanded TCR counts and patch test score.

The CDR3 covers 15 residues. Germline-derived CDR1 and CDR2 are SGHTA and FQGNSA. Germline trimming cut 7 bases from V and 3 bases from J; bases unmatched to any gene: 8. The time point was: pre-sensitization, week 0. Noted treatment: therapeutic diphenylcyclopropenone sensitization with weekly scalp DPC. TCRdb analysed the RACE reads with MiXCR anew, one entry per CDR3 protein. This sample yields roughly 120,000 distinct CDR3 sequences, of which about 13% are seen a single time; about 3% belongs to the top ten. The sequences come from whole blood, collected in connection with sensitization to the hapten diphenylcyclopropenone (DPC). The V call is TRBV7-2, the J call TRBJ2-3, with 9 bases identical to TRBD2. This clonotype originated in a woman under 30 with alopecia areata. Some clones in this sample may be carry-over from other donors' samples. The CDR3 protein is CASNPPAGGTDTQYF. CDR3 sequence (DNA): TGTGCCAGCAACCCCCCGGCGGGGGGGACAGATACGCAGTATTTT.